These 23 T cell receptor beta chains originate from one sample sequenced in a study of T cell responses to AZD1222 COVID-19 vaccine. Measured with immunoSEQ multiplex PCR; TCRdb has only the in-frame clones, and not every one. The table lists about 60,000 clones, 85% of them singletons, with less than 20% in the top ten. The sequences come from peripheral blood, collected on day 0 of AZD1222 vaccination. The receptors were sampled from an adult in good health.

This sequence joins TRBV12-5 and TRBJ2-1; D is undetermined. V lost 1 base, J lost 9 bases, and 7 bases lay in between. Germline V lookup: CDR1 LGHNT, CDR2 FRNRAP. The CDR3 extends over 12 amino acids. CDR3 amino acids: CASGLALGEQFF. The DNA of the CDR3 is TGTGCTAGTGGTTTGGCTTTGGGTGAGCAGTTCTTC.

The chain joins TRBV5-5 to TRBJ1-5; D is ambiguous. V was clipped by 4 bases and J by 8 bases, with 19 bases between them. The CDR3 spans 15 residues. Looked up from germline, CDR1 is SGHKS and CDR2 is YYEKEE (reference sequence). CDR3 sequence: CASSDRVLRAEPQHF. Here the CDR3 DNA reads TGTGCCAGCAGCGACCGGGTCCTAAGGGCGGAGCCCCAGCATTTT.

The chain joins TRBV7-3 to TRBJ2-1, with 12 nucleotides matching TRBD2. Germline V lookup: CDR1 SGHTA, CDR2 FQGTGA. This CDR3 is built from 19 residues. V dropped 2 bases and J dropped 0; count of bases not matched to a gene: 8. The chain's CDR3 is CASSLWSSGGVSSYNEQFF. The CDR3 DNA is TGTGCCAGCAGCTTATGGTCTAGCGGGGGGGTTAGCTCCTACAATGAGCAGTTCTTC.

V and J are TRBV3-1 (or the pseudogene TRBV3-2) and TRBJ1-6; no clear D. Trimming removed 1 base from V and 17 bases from J, with 18 bases in between. This CDR3 is built from 14 residues. CDR1 and CDR2 (germline): LGHDT, YNNKEL (reference sequence). Here the CDR3 reads CASSQGKVAGRFHF. In DNA form, the CDR3 reads TGTGCCAGCAGCCAAGGCAAGGTAGCAGGCCGCTTCCACTTT.

This chain links TRBV6-2 or TRBV6-3 with TRBJ2-7; D unresolved. Trimming took off 6 bases at V and 1 base at J, with 4 bases between the two ends. The length of the CDR3 is 11 residues. Germline lookup yields CDR1 MNHEY and CDR2 SVGEGT. For the CDR3, the DNA is TGTGCCAGCAGCGTTTCCTACGAGCAGTACTTC. This encodes CASSVSYEQYF.

J is TRBJ1-2 and V is TRBV29-1; possible D gene TRBD1, 5 bases. This CDR3 has 12 amino acids. Germline lookup yields CDR1 SQVTM and CDR2 ANQGSEA. V lost 6 bases, J lost 8 bases, and 16 bases lay in between. The CDR3 is CSVLGGMAGYTF. The CDR3 DNA reads as TGCAGCGTGCTCGGGGGGATGGCGGGCTACACCTTC.

This chain links TRBV2 with TRBJ2-3; 9 nucleotides align to TRBD1. This CDR3 spans 16 amino acids. CDR1 SNHLY and CDR2 FYNNEI come from the germline V gene. V lost 5 bases, J lost 6 bases, and 12 bases stayed unmatched. The CDR3 coding sequence is TGTGCCAGCAGTCCTACACAGGGGGCGAATGGTGATACGCAGTATTTT. It codes for CASSPTQGANGDTQYF.

The chain carries TRBV25-1 and TRBJ1-2; 10 bases match TRBD1. Germline-derived CDR1 and CDR2 are MGHDK and SYGVNS. The trim removed 4 bases at V and 5 bases at J, leaving 1 base unmatched. The CDR3 is made up of 13 amino acids. The CDR3 region has the DNA TGTGCCAGCAGTGGGGGACAGGGGTATGGCTACACCTTC. Residues: CASSGGQGYGYTF.

This clone was picked up one time. The chain is built from TRBV19 and TRBJ1-6; D is possibly TRBD1 (6 bases). V was shortened by 6 bases and J by 11 bases, with 20 bases between the two germline ends. The CDR3 runs 15 residues. Germline CDR1 is LNHDA and CDR2 is SQIVND (reference sequence). The CDR3, as DNA: TGTGCCAGTAGCCCACAGGGACTGACGCGGACACCCCTCCACTTT. It is translated as CASSPQGLTRTPLHF.

The chain combines TRBV2 with TRBJ2-7; 7 nucleotides match TRBD2. This CDR3 contains 14 residues. CDR1 is SNHLY and CDR2 is FYNNEI in the germline V gene. The junction had 13 bases not matched to a gene; V was cut back by 9 bases and J by 5 bases. The CDR3 DNA reads TGTGCCAGTGACACAGGACTAGTTCTGCACGAGCAGTACTTC. Protein sequence: CASDTGLVLHEQYF.

This chain joins TRBV18 and TRBJ2-2; 11 bases are shared with TRBD2. The CDR3 covers 19 residues. V dropped 1 base and J dropped 4; count of bases not matched to a gene: 11. Germline CDR1 KGHSH, CDR2 LQKENI. The CDR3, as DNA: TGTGCCAGCTCACCACGGCTAGCGGGGGGTACGCGAGTCACCGGGGAGCTGTTTTTT. The encoded protein is CASSPRLAGGTRVTGELFF.

This chain joins TRBV5-1 and TRBJ2-6; perhaps TRBD1 as D (6 bases). Germline assignment: CDR1 SGHRS and CDR2 YFSETQ. Trimming cost V 2 bases and J 0 bases, with 12 bases left between them. The CDR3 has 17 residues. CDR3 in amino acids: CASSFRDKSSGANVLTF. In DNA form, the CDR3 reads TGCGCCAGCAGCTTCCGGGACAAGAGCTCTGGGGCCAACGTCCTGACTTTC. Full variable domain (rest looked up from reference TRBV5-1 and TRBJ2-6): KAGVTQTPRYLIKTRGQQVTLSCSPISGHRSVSWYQQTPGQGLQFLFEYFSETQRNKGNFPGRFSGRQFSNSRSEMNVSTLELGDSALYLCASSFRDKSSGANVLTFGAGSRLTVL.

The chain employs TRBV12-3 or TRBV12-4 and TRBJ1-2, with a possible D match to TRBD1 (5 bases). CDR3 length: 13 residues. Trimming shortened V by 6 bases and J by 4 bases, and 12 bases separated the two germline ends. In DNA, the CDR3 is TGTGCCAGCAGAGCGGGACGGATCTATGGCTACACCTTC. Its protein product is CASRAGRIYGYTF.

The chain has TRBV5-1 and TRBJ1-5, with D hard to call. V gave up 0 bases and J gave up 3 bases, with 10 bases separating them. The CDR3 has 15 amino acids. CDR1 SGHRS and CDR2 YFSETQ come from the germline V gene. The CDR3 reads CASSLDGRHNQPQHF. CDR3 bases: TGCGCCAGCAGCTTGGATGGCAGGCACAATCAGCCCCAGCATTTT. The variable domain in full, with the rest retrieved from reference TRBV5-1 and TRBJ1-5, is KAGVTQTPRYLIKTRGQQVTLSCSPISGHRSVSWYQQTPGQGLQFLFEYFSETQRNKGNFPGRFSGRQFSNSRSEMNVSTLELGDSALYLCASSLDGRHNQPQHFGDGTRLSIL.

V gene TRBV3-1 (or the pseudogene TRBV3-2) combines with J gene TRBJ1-2; possible D gene TRBD1, 5 bases. Germline lookup yields CDR1 LGHDT and CDR2 YNNKEL (reference sequence). Trimming stripped 0 bases from V and 7 bases from J, with 18 bases between. The CDR3 sequence is 16 residues long. The CDR3 region is CASSQDHQPLGGGYTF. DNA of the CDR3: TGTGCCAGCAGCCAAGATCACCAACCCCTTGGGGGTGGCTACACCTTC.

This chain uses TRBV13 with TRBJ1-4, with TRBD1 identical over 12 bases. The CDR3 has 15 amino acids. V lost 5 bases, J lost 14 bases, and 12 bases stayed unmatched. Germline CDR1 and CDR2: PRHDT and FYEKMQ (reference sequence). The CDR3 region has the DNA TGTGCCAGCAGCCAACCGGGACAGGGGGCGCGGAGCCTGTTTTTT. As protein: CASSQPGQGARSLFF.

The V gene is TRBV7-9, the J gene TRBJ1-1; D is unresolved. V was trimmed by 5 bases and J by 5 bases, leaving 9 bases between them. From germline, CDR1 is SEHNR and CDR2 FQNEAQ (reference sequence). CDR3 length: 12 amino acids. The CDR3 bases are TGTGCCAGCAGCCGATTCCCGACTGAAGCTTTCTTT. Its protein product is CASSRFPTEAFF.

This chain joins TRBV5-1 and TRBJ2-3, with unresolved D. The length of the CDR3 is 16 residues. Germline values: CDR1 SGHRS, CDR2 YFSETQ. The V and J ends lost 0 bases and 4 bases respectively, with 15 bases between them. The CDR3 protein is CASSLAKGTSPDTQYF. CDR3 nucleotide sequence: TGCGCCAGCAGCTTGGCGAAGGGCACCTCACCAGATACGCAGTATTTT.

This rearrangement joins TRBV2 to TRBJ1-1, with D tentatively TRBD1 (5 bases). Germline V CDR1 and CDR2: SNHLY, FYNNEI. V dropped 2 bases and J dropped 5 bases, with 12 bases sitting between them. This CDR3 has 14 amino acids. The CDR3 is CASSEWAGSTEAFF. CDR3 coding DNA: TGTGCCAGCAGTGAATGGGCAGGGAGTACTGAAGCTTTCTTT.

The table lists this clone with a count of one. The rearrangement joins TRBV5-1 to TRBJ2-1; either TRBD1 or TRBD2 may supply D (6 bases each). There are 15 residues in the CDR3. Germline loops: CDR1 SGHRS, CDR2 YFSETQ. The germline V and J ends were trimmed by 0 bases and 7 bases, with 14 bases remaining between them. The CDR3 sequence: CASSLEGGSRNEQFF. CDR3 bases: TGCGCCAGCAGCTTGGAGGGGGGCTCGAGGAATGAGCAGTTCTTC.

CDR3 nucleotides: TGCGCCAGCAGCGACCTATGGCGGGGGGCTTCGAACACCGGGGAGCTGTTTTTT. Encoded protein: CASSDLWRGASNTGELFF. The rearrangement uses TRBV5-1 and TRBJ2-2; the match to TRBD2 covers 8 bases. The CDR3 covers 18 residues. V shed 4 bases, J shed 0 bases, and the junction held 11 bases outside the gene matches. In germline, CDR1 is SGHRS, CDR2 YFSETQ.

The chain combines TRBV6-5 with TRBJ1-2; D call uncertain. V lost 5 bases and J 4 bases, leaving 8 bases between the germline ends. There are 12 residues in the CDR3. Germline V gives CDR1 MNHEY, CDR2 SVGAGI. CDR3 protein: CASSRLPYGYTF. CDR3 bases: TGTGCCAGCAGTCGACTCCCCTATGGCTACACCTTC.

In its sample, this clone was seen once. The chain employs TRBV14 and TRBJ1-4, with a tentative D call TRBD1 (6 bases). The CDR3 has 21 amino acids. The V end was cut by 4 bases, the J end by 2 bases, with 29 bases between. CDR1 and CDR2 (germline): SGHDN, FVKESK. The CDR3 region is CASSRFLPGPRGSFTNEKLFF. In DNA form, the CDR3 reads TGTGCCAGCAGCCGTTTTCTTCCGGGACCCAGGGGCAGTTTTACTAATGAAAAACTGTTTTTT.